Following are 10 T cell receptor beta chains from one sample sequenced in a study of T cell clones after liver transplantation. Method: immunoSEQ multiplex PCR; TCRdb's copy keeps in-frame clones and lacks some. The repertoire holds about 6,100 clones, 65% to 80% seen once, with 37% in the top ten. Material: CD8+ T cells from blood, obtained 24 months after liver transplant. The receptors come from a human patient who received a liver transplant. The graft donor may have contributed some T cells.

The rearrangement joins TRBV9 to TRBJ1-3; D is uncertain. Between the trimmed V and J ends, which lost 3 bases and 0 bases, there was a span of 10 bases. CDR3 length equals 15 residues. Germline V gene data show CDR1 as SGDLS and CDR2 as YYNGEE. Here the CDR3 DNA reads TGTGCCAGCAGCGCTCTTTTGGGCTCTGGAAACACCATATATTTT. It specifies CASSALLGSGNTIYF.

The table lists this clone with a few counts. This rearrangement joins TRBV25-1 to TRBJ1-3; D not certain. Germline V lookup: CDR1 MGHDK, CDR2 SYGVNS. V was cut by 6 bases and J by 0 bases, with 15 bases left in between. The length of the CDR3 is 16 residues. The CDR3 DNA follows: TGTGCCAGCAGGGTATCAGGCCGATTCTCTGGAAACACCATATATTTT. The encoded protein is CASRVSGRFSGNTIYF.

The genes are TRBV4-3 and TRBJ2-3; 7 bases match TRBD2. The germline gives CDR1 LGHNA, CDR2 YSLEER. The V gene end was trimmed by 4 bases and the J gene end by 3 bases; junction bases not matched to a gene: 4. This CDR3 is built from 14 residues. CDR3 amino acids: CASSRGLSTDTQYF. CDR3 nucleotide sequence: TGCGCCAGCAGCCGGGGACTATCTACAGATACGCAGTATTTT.

The CDR3 sequence is CASSLFAGAGETQYF. Here the CDR3 DNA reads TGTGCCAGCAGCTTATTCGCGGGGGCAGGTGAGACCCAGTACTTC. The chain uses TRBV7-9 and TRBJ2-5; perhaps TRBD2 as D (7 bases). The CDR3 has 15 amino acids. Germline V gene data show CDR1 as SEHNR and CDR2 as FQNEAQ (reference sequence). The V gene lost 2 bases and the J gene lost 5 bases, with 15 bases spanning the gap.

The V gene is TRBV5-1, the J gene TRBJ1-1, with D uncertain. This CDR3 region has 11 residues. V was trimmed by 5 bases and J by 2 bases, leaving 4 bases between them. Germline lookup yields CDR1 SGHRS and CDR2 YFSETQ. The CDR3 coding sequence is TGCGCCAGCAGTTTTAACACTGAAGCTTTCTTT. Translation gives CASSFNTEAFF.

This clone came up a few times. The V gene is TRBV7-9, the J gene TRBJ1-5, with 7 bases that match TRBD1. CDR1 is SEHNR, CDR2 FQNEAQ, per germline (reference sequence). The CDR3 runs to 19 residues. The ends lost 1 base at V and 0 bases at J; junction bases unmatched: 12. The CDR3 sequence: CASSLDLGTALNSNQPQHF. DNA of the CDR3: TGTGCCAGCAGCTTAGATTTAGGGACAGCACTTAATAGCAATCAGCCCCAGCATTTT.

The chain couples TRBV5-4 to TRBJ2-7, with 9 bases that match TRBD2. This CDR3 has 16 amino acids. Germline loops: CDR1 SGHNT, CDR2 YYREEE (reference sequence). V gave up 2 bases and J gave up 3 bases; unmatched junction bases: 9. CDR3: CASSFPGLANDYEQYF. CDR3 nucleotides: TGTGCCAGCAGCTTTCCGGGACTAGCAAACGACTACGAGCAGTACTTC.

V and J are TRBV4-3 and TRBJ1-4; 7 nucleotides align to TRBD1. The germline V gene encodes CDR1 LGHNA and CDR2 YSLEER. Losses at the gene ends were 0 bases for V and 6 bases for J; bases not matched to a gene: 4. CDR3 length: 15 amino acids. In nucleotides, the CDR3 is TGCGCCAGCAGCCAAGAGGGACAGCGATATGAAAAACTGTTTTTT. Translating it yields CASSQEGQRYEKLFF.

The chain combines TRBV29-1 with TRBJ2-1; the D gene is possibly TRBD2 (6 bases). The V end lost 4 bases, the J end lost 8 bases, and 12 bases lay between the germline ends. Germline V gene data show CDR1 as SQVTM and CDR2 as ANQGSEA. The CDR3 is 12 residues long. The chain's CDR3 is CSVAGRGDEQFF. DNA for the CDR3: TGCAGCGTTGCAGGCCGCGGGGATGAGCAGTTCTTC.

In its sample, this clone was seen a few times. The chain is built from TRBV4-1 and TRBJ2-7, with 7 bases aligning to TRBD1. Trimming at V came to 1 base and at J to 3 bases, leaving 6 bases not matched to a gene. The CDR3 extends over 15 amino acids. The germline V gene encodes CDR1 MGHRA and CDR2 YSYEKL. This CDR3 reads CASSQGVGTVYEQYF. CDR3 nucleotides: TGCGCCAGCAGCCAAGGGGTCGGGACAGTCTACGAGCAGTACTTC.